Each of the 4 T cell receptor beta chains below was sequenced from the same sample in a study of OX40 agonist ivuxolimab in advanced cancers. Produced via immunoSEQ multiplex PCR; TCRdb's table is partial and in-frame only. Here the sample spans more than 75,000 clones, roughly nine tenths being singletons. Sequences were derived from CD4+ or CD8+ T cells sorted from blood, sampled in a trial of the OX40 agonist ivuxolimab. These receptor sequences come from an adult with an advanced solid tumor such as melanoma, head and neck, liver or kidney cancer.

The chain employs TRBV7-2 and TRBJ2-7; D possibly corresponds to TRBD2 (5 bases). Germline CDR1 reads SGHTA; CDR2 reads FQGNSA. CDR3 length: 14 residues. The ends were cut back, 1 base at V and 0 bases at J, with 7 bases in the middle. CDR3: CASSLGGLSYEQYF. The CDR3 region has the DNA TGTGCCAGCAGCTTAGGAGGGCTCTCCTACGAGCAGTACTTC.

V gene TRBV30 combines with J gene TRBJ1-2; D is perhaps TRBD1 (6 bases). CDR1 GTSNPN and CDR2 SVGIG come from the germline V gene (reference sequence). The CDR3 contains 16 residues. Deletions cut 0 bases from V and 0 bases from J, with 14 bases between. This CDR3 reads CAWSVHRAGANYGYTF. The CDR3 DNA reads TGTGCCTGGAGTGTACATAGGGCAGGGGCTAACTATGGCTACACCTTC. The full variable domain, with the rest looked up from reference TRBV30 and TRBJ1-2, is SQTIHQWPATLVQPVGSPLSLECTVEGTSNPNLYWYRQAAGRGLQLLFYSVGIGQISSEVPQNLSASRPQDRQFILSSKKLLLSDSGFYLCAWSVHRAGANYGYTFGSGTRLTVV.

The V gene is TRBV12-5, the J gene TRBJ1-1, with D maybe TRBD1 (5 bases). The CDR3 spans 13 residues. V gave up 7 bases and J gave up 4 bases, with 13 bases separating them. The V gene's germline CDR1 is LGHNT and CDR2 FRNRAP. The CDR3 protein is CASVRQGLTEAFF. CDR3 in DNA: TGTGCTAGTGTTCGTCAGGGACTCACTGAAGCTTTCTTT. The full variable domain, rest sourced from reference TRBV12-5 and TRBJ1-1, is DARVTQTPRHKVTEMGQEVTMRCQPILGHNTVFWYRQTMMQGLELLAYFRNRAPLDDSGMPKDRFSAEMPDATLATLKIQPSEPRDSAVYFCASVRQGLTEAFFGQGTRLTVV.

The rearrangement links TRBV21-1 to TRBJ1-2; the table assigns TRBD1, which was not confirmed against the DNA. TRBV21-1 is listed as a pseudogene. The CDR3 is 19 amino acids. The CDR3 region is CASSKEGPTGEASGYGYTF. The CDR3 bases are TGTGCCAGCAGCAAAGAAGGTCCGACAGGGGAGGCCAGCGGCTATGGCTACACCTTC.